These 6 T cell receptor beta chains share one sample of origin, sequenced in a study of CD8 T cells in ankylosing spondylitis. MiXCR, applied by TCRdb to the 5' RACE reads, yields one record per CDR3 protein. Of around 150,000 distinct CDR3 sequences listed, about 6.7% were seen once; the top ten hold around 12%. The sequenced sample consisted of blood, either unsorted or a sorted T cell fraction (not recorded which). These receptors were collected from a female donor with ankylosing spondylitis or in good health (not recorded which).

This clonotype was recorded a few times. The rearrangement uses TRBV6-5 and TRBJ2-1; D gene unclear. The CDR3 sequence is 13 residues long. The V end lost 0 bases, the J end lost 9 bases, and 9 bases lay between the germline ends. Per germline, CDR1 MNHEY and CDR2 SVGAGI. In nucleotides, the CDR3 is TGTGCCAGCAGTTACTCGACCGGAGTTGAGCAGTTCTTC. It is translated as CASSYSTGVEQFF.

There are many counts of this clonotype. This chain connects TRBV28 to TRBJ2-7, with 7 bases aligning to TRBD1. Germline trimming cut 4 bases from V and 2 bases from J; bases unmatched to any gene: 14. The germline V gene encodes CDR1 MDHEN and CDR2 SYDVKM. The CDR3 consists of 17 residues. Here the CDR3 DNA reads TGTGCCAGCAGTTCAGTAATGGACAGGAGAACAACCTACGAGCAGTACTTC. Protein sequence: CASSSVMDRRTTYEQYF.

The rearrangement joins TRBV12-3 or TRBV12-4 to TRBJ2-1, with a possible D match to TRBD1 (6 bases). The CDR3 is 18 residues long. Deletions cut 11 bases from V and 0 bases from J, with 26 bases between. The CDR3 DNA reads TGTGCCTTCAGTTTCTTCCTAGGGGGATTACCCTCCTACAATGAGCAGTTCTTC. It encodes CAFSFFLGGLPSYNEQFF.

This clonotype was recorded many times. The chain recombines TRBV5-1 with TRBJ2-3, with D possibly TRBD1 on 6 matching bases. This CDR3 is 15 amino acids long. Germline values: CDR1 SGHRS, CDR2 YFSETQ. V lost 2 bases, J lost 1 base, and 11 bases lay in between. The chain's CDR3 is CASSLTPGGTDTQYF. The CDR3 bases are TGCGCCAGCAGCTTAACTCCAGGGGGCACAGATACGCAGTATTTT.

This clonotype was recorded many times. The CDR3 coding sequence is TGCGCCAGCAGCTTGGATGAGGGCGGCTATGGCTACACCTTC. Its protein is CASSLDEGGYGYTF. The rearrangement links TRBV5-1 to TRBJ1-2; no reliable D call. Germline assignment: CDR1 SGHRS and CDR2 YFSETQ. V dropped 0 bases and J dropped 4 bases, with 10 bases sitting between them. The CDR3 is made up of 14 amino acids.

This clonotype appeared many times. This chain connects TRBV7-6 to TRBJ1-4, with D maybe TRBD1 (5 bases). This CDR3 contains 15 residues. Per germline, CDR1 SGHVS and CDR2 FNYEAQ. Trimming left V 6 bases short and J 2 bases short, with 13 bases between. CDR3 residues: CASSWGGGTNEKLFF. CDR3 nucleotide sequence: TGTGCCAGCAGTTGGGGGGGGGGGACTAATGAAAAACTGTTTTTT. The full variable domain, with the rest looked up from reference TRBV7-6 and TRBJ1-4, is GAGVSQSPRYKVTKRGQDVALRCDPISGHVSLYWYRQALGQGPEFLTYFNYEAQQDKSGLPNDRFSAERPEGSISTLTIQRTEQRDSAMYRCASSWGGGTNEKLFFGSGTQLSVL.